In its sample, the clone carrying this T cell receptor (beta chain) was seen many times. Its cognate antigen is unknown. Germline loops: CDR1 MNHEY, CDR2 SVGEGT. CDR3 length: 12 amino acids. Trimming stripped 2 bases from V and 5 bases from J, with 4 bases between. The data originate from a study of CD8 T cells in ankylosing spondylitis. Overall study results and limits: Typical of ankylosing spondylitis blood, it appeared, was a TCR beta motif of several highly homologous variants.

MiXCR, applied by TCRdb to the 5' RACE reads, yields one record per CDR3 protein. The table lists 85,000 to 100,000 distinct CDR3 sequences, 7.5% to 9% of them singletons. The sample taken for sequencing was blood, either unsorted or a sorted T cell fraction (not recorded which). The TCR was taken from a male donor with ankylosing spondylitis or in good health (not recorded which). This sequence joins TRBV6-2 or TRBV6-3 and TRBJ1-5, with D uncertain. CDR3 sequence reads: CASSYRDQPQHF. CDR3 bases: TGTGCCAGCAGTTACCGCGATCAGCCCCAGCATTTT.